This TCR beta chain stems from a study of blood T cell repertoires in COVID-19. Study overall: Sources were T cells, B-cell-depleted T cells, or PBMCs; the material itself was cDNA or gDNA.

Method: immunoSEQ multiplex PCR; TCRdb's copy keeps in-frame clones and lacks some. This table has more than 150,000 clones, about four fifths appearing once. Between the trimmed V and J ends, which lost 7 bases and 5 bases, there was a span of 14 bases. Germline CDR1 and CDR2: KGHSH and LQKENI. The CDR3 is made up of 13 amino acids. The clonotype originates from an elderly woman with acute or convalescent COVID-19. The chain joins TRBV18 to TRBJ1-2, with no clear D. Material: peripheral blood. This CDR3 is CASFLDGDYGYTF. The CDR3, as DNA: TGTGCCAGCTTCCTAGACGGCGATTATGGCTACACCTTC.